Each of the 22 T cell receptor beta chains below was sequenced from the same sample in a study of cytomegalovirus exposure and HLA in healthy donors. TCRdb's table, derived via immunoSEQ multiplex PCR, lists solely in-frame clones and lacks some. This repertoire shows fewer than 130,000 clones, 88% found once; its top ten account for over 1.3%. The source material was PBMCs. The source of these receptors is a woman aged 25 to 39 in good health and CMV-seropositive.

This chain links TRBV27 with TRBJ2-1; 12 nucleotides agree with TRBD2. The trim removed 2 bases at V and 6 bases at J, leaving 5 bases unmatched. Germline lookup yields CDR1 MNHEY and CDR2 SMNVEV (reference sequence). The CDR3 totals 16 residues. Here the CDR3 reads CASSLMTSGSLNEQFF. The CDR3 coding sequence is TGTGCCAGCAGTTTAATGACTAGCGGGAGTCTCAATGAGCAGTTCTTC.

The CDR3 loop reads CASSLLRGGEGETQYF. The CDR3 nucleotides read TGTGCCAGCAGTTTATTACGTGGGGGGGAAGGCGAGACCCAGTACTTC. This chain links TRBV27 with TRBJ2-5, with 7 nucleotides matching TRBD2. The CDR3 runs 16 residues. V was clipped by 1 base and J by 5 bases; unmatched bases: 10. Germline V gene sequence: CDR1 MNHEY, CDR2 SMNVEV (reference sequence).

The chain employs TRBV5-6 and TRBJ2-2, with D maybe TRBD2 (5 bases). This CDR3 comprises 16 residues. The germline CDR1 and CDR2 sequences are SGHDT and YYEEEE. V was clipped by 0 bases and J by 5 bases, with 14 bases between them. Written as DNA, the CDR3 is TGTGCCAGCAGCTTGGATCGATCTAGCAGTACCGGGGAGCTGTTTTTT. Translation gives CASSLDRSSSTGELFF.

The genes are TRBV27 and TRBJ2-2; 11 positions agree with TRBD1. Unmatched junction bases numbered 10, after V lost 7 bases and J lost 3 bases. Germline CDR1 reads MNHEY; CDR2 reads SMNVEV (reference sequence). This CDR3 contains 17 residues. Here the CDR3 reads CASTPQGQGGDTGELFF. The DNA of the CDR3 is TGTGCCAGCACCCCCCAGGGACAGGGGGGAGACACCGGGGAGCTGTTTTTT.

This chain joins TRBV6-1 and TRBJ2-1, with a weak D call TRBD1 (6 bases). V was clipped by 8 bases and J by 10 bases, with 21 bases between them. The V gene's germline CDR1 is MNHNS and CDR2 SASEGT. This CDR3 spans 14 amino acids. CDR3 amino acids: CASRNTLGQSEQFF. As DNA, the CDR3 is TGTGCCAGCCGAAACACGTTGGGACAAAGCGAGCAGTTCTTC.

The chain carries TRBV9 and TRBJ2-1, with TRBD1 matching 9 bases. The CDR3 extends over 16 amino acids. Germline V gene data show CDR1 as SGDLS and CDR2 as YYNGEE. V lost 2 bases to trimming and J lost 3 bases; unmatched junction nucleotides: 6. The CDR3 nucleotides read TGTGCCAGCAGCGTGGGGGTGGGACAGGGCTACAATGAGCAGTTCTTC. Translated: CASSVGVGQGYNEQFF.

CDR3 in DNA: TGTGCCAGCAGTCCCGGGTGGCAGATAAATCAGCCCCAGCATTTT. It codes for CASSPGWQINQPQHF. This chain links TRBV27 with TRBJ1-5; D not certain. Looked up from germline, CDR1 is MNHEY and CDR2 is SMNVEV (reference sequence). Trimming shortened V by 5 bases and J by 4 bases, and 15 bases separated the two germline ends. There are 15 residues in the CDR3.

The rearrangement uses TRBV5-4 and TRBJ2-3, with D possibly TRBD2 on 7 matching bases. Germline V gives CDR1 SGHNT, CDR2 YYREEE (reference sequence). V was cut by 7 bases and J by 2 bases, with 14 bases left in between. This CDR3 contains 14 residues. CDR3 in amino acids: CASGKRDNTDTQYF. The CDR3 DNA reads TGTGCCAGCGGGAAGCGGGACAACACAGATACGCAGTATTTT.

The chain joins TRBV18 to TRBJ1-1; a possible D gene is TRBD1 (5 bases). Looked up from germline, CDR1 is KGHSH and CDR2 is LQKENI. V lost 5 bases and J 1 base, leaving 8 bases between the germline ends. The CDR3 is 13 amino acids. As DNA, the CDR3 is TGTGCCAGCTCATTGGACACGAACACTGAAGCTTTCTTT. It specifies CASSLDTNTEAFF. Variable domain in full (rest from reference TRBV18 and TRBJ1-1): NAGVMQNPRHLVRRRGQEARLRCSPMKGHSHVYWYRQLPEEGLKFMVYLQKENIIDESGMPKERFSAEFPKEGPSILRIQQVVRGDSAAYFCASSLDTNTEAFFGQGTRLTVV.

This clone was picked up one time. The genes are TRBV5-6 and TRBJ2-1, with 8 positions matching TRBD2. From germline, CDR1 is SGHDT and CDR2 YYEEEE. CDR3 size: 17 residues. J was trimmed by 0 bases and V by 1 base; bases with no gene match: 6. In DNA, the CDR3 is TGTGCCAGCAGCTTGTCGGGCGGGAGGCTCTCCTACAATGAGCAGTTCTTC. This encodes CASSLSGGRLSYNEQFF. The full variable domain, with the rest looked up from reference TRBV5-6 and TRBJ2-1, is DAGVTQSPTHLIKTRGQQVTLRCSPKSGHDTVSWYQQALGQGPQFIFQYYEEEERQRGNFPDRFSGHQFPNYSSELNVNALLLGDSALYLCASSLSGGRLSYNEQFFGPGTRLTVL.

The V call is TRBV6-6, the J call TRBJ1-5, with TRBD1 matching over 9 bases. Germline V gene data show CDR1 as MNHNY and CDR2 as SVGAGI (reference sequence). The V and J ends lost 2 bases and 9 bases, in that order; junction bases with no gene match: 8. This CDR3 comprises 15 residues. DNA for the CDR3: TGTGCCAGCAGTTACACTTGGACAGGGGAGTTGCCCCAGCATTTT. This codes for CASSYTWTGELPQHF.

This chain uses TRBV7-2 with TRBJ2-7, with TRBD2 matching over 9 bases. Germline-derived CDR1 and CDR2 are SGHTA and FQGNSA. The CDR3 runs to 16 residues. Trimming at V came to 0 bases and at J to 4 bases, leaving 7 bases not matched to a gene. The CDR3 reads CASSLASSGKGYEQYF. The CDR3 nucleotides are TGTGCCAGCAGCTTAGCGTCTAGCGGGAAGGGGTACGAGCAGTACTTC.

The gene calls are TRBV5-1 and TRBJ2-1; 7 bases align to TRBD2. The J segment lost 12 bases and the V segment lost 0 bases, leaving 9 bases of the junction unmatched. Germline-derived CDR1 and CDR2 are SGHRS and YFSETQ. The CDR3 is made up of 14 amino acids. CDR3 coding DNA: TGCGCCAGCAGCTTGGGCCCCGAGGGGAGGGGGCAGTTCTTC. Translation gives CASSLGPEGRGQFF.

This clone came up once. The chain joins TRBV4-1 to TRBJ2-6, with 10 bases lining up with TRBD2. Trimming took 1 base from V and 0 from J; bases not matched to a gene: 3. The CDR3 covers 18 residues. Germline V gene sequence: CDR1 MGHRA, CDR2 YSYEKL. This CDR3 reads CASSQAGLALSGANVLTF. In DNA form, the CDR3 reads TGCGCCAGCAGCCAAGCGGGACTAGCGCTCTCTGGGGCCAACGTCCTGACTTTC.

The J gene is TRBJ1-5, the V gene TRBV7-2; 9 bases fit TRBD1. Per germline, CDR1 SGHTA and CDR2 FQGNSA. This CDR3 spans 15 amino acids. With 5 bases clipped from V and 5 bases from J, the junction kept 7 bases outside the gene matches. In DNA, the CDR3 is TGTGCCAGCAGCCCCGGGACAGGGATCGATCAGCCCCAGCATTTT. Protein product: CASSPGTGIDQPQHF.

The rearrangement joins TRBV4-1 to TRBJ2-5; D ambiguous. This CDR3 is 13 amino acids long. Between the trimmed V and J ends, which lost 2 bases and 5 bases, there was a span of 9 bases. The germline gives CDR1 MGHRA, CDR2 YSYEKL. CDR3 sequence (DNA): TGCGCCAGCAGCCAAACTATTACCGAGACCCAGTACTTC. This encodes CASSQTITETQYF.

This chain joins TRBV15 and TRBJ1-1, with D possibly TRBD1 on 6 matching bases. Germline V gene lookup returns CDR1 LNHNV and CDR2 YYDKDF (reference sequence). The CDR3 has 15 residues. Deletions cut 0 bases from V and 1 base from J, with 9 bases between. As DNA, the CDR3 is TGTGCCACCAGCAGAGACAGGGGCCCGAACACTGAAGCTTTCTTT. Protein sequence: CATSRDRGPNTEAFF.

This chain links TRBV28 with TRBJ1-2, with D possibly being TRBD1 (5 bases). This CDR3 has 13 residues. The V gene's germline CDR1 is MDHEN and CDR2 SYDVKM. V lost 6 bases to trimming and J lost 8 bases, with 16 bases between them. The CDR3 is CASSLGQGVGYTF. The CDR3, as DNA: TGTGCCAGCAGCCTAGGGCAGGGTGTAGGCTACACCTTC.

The CDR3 coding sequence is TGTGCCAGCAGTTATGAGGCGGGGGGATTGAATTCACCCCTCCACTTT. Translation: CASSYEAGGLNSPLHF. The V call is TRBV6-6, the J call TRBJ1-6; tentatively, D is TRBD1 (5 bases). Germline-derived CDR1 and CDR2 are MNHNY and SVGAGI (reference sequence). The CDR3 has 16 residues. V was trimmed by 3 bases and J by 7 bases, leaving 16 bases between them.

The chain recombines TRBV15 with TRBJ1-5; no firm D call. This CDR3 comprises 18 residues. Germline V CDR1 and CDR2: LNHNV, YYDKDF (reference sequence). The V end lost 0 bases, the J end lost 3 bases, and 18 bases lay between the germline ends. The CDR3 DNA follows: TGTGCCACCAGCAGAGAGGGCGTAGGATCCATCACCAATCAGCCCCAGCATTTT. It translates to CATSREGVGSITNQPQHF.

This rearrangement joins TRBV15 to TRBJ2-3; D might be TRBD2 (7 bases). From germline, CDR1 is LNHNV and CDR2 YYDKDF (reference sequence). Trimming left V 7 bases short and J 1 base short, with 15 bases between. This CDR3 is built from 15 residues. CDR3 bases: TGTGCCACCATGGGGGGGGCTGTCGGCACAGATACGCAGTATTTT. Its translation is CATMGGAVGTDTQYF.

The chain links TRBV6-5 to TRBJ1-2; tentatively, D is TRBD1 (5 bases). CDR1 is MNHEY, CDR2 SVGAGI, per germline. With 3 bases removed from V and 5 bases from J, the gap between germline ends came to 13 bases. The CDR3 spans 14 residues. CDR3 amino acids: CASSYGGEVYGYTF. Here the CDR3 DNA reads TGTGCCAGCAGTTATGGAGGGGAGGTGTATGGCTACACCTTC.